This TCR beta chain was captured by sequencing in a study of blood T cell repertoires in COVID-19. Study in general: COVID-19 samples, acute and convalescent, were from the United States, Italy and Spain. T cells, B-cell-depleted T cells, or PBMCs supplied cDNA or gDNA.

This CDR3 is built from 14 residues. Trimming removed 3 bases from V and 0 bases from J, with 9 bases in between. The germline gives CDR1 SQVTM, CDR2 ANQGSEA. Generated by immunoSEQ multiplex PCR, the TCRdb table keeps only in-frame clones and is missing some. The data contain 200,000 to 250,000 clones, 82% of them singletons. Recovered participants had two consecutive negative NP/OP PCR tests, healthcare professional clearance, or symptom resolution. Sequences were obtained from PBMCs or T cells enriched from blood (not recorded which). This receptor was taken from a woman aged 60-75 years who had recovered from COVID-19. V and J are TRBV29-1 and TRBJ1-3, with D hard to call. CDR3 residues: CSVEPGLSGNTIYF. DNA for the CDR3: TGCAGCGTTGAGCCAGGACTCTCTGGAAACACCATATATTTT.